One and the same sample provided the 28 T cell receptor beta chains below, sequenced in a study of OX40 agonist ivuxolimab in advanced cancers. TCRdb's copy holds only in-frame clones and misses some; the assay was immunoSEQ multiplex PCR. The repertoire includes about 54,000 clones, 80% of them detected once, and 4% to 4.5% sits in the top ten. The specimen comprised CD4+ or CD8+ T cells sorted from blood, sampled in a trial of the OX40 agonist ivuxolimab. The source of these receptors is an adult with an advanced solid tumor such as melanoma, head and neck, liver or kidney cancer.

This chain uses TRBV7-2 with TRBJ2-6; D remains unclear. Trimming stripped 10 bases from V and 4 bases from J, with 8 bases between. Germline lookup yields CDR1 SGHTA and CDR2 FQGNSA. This CDR3 is built from 12 residues. As DNA, the CDR3 is TGTGCCACCACCCTCGGGGCCAACGTCCTGACTTTC. This codes for CATTLGANVLTF.

This clone was recorded only once. This chain connects TRBV2 to TRBJ1-1; possible D gene TRBD1, 6 bases. The V gene lost 8 bases and the J gene lost 5 bases, with 15 bases spanning the gap. Germline V gene lookup returns CDR1 SNHLY and CDR2 FYNNEI. The CDR3 has 13 residues. The CDR3 DNA reads TGTGCCAGCGGGGGGCAGGGTCGAACTGAAGCTTTCTTT. Protein: CASGGQGRTEAFF.

The chain couples TRBV5-1 to TRBJ2-5; D is ambiguous. Germline V gene sequence: CDR1 SGHRS, CDR2 YFSETQ. The CDR3 extends over 12 amino acids. Trimming removed 4 bases from V and 0 bases from J, with 4 bases in between. DNA for the CDR3: TGCGCCAGCAGCCCCAACCAAGAGACCCAGTACTTC. It specifies CASSPNQETQYF.

This chain uses TRBV9 with TRBJ1-2, with 10 bases fitting TRBD1. V trimming: 3 bases; J trimming: 4 bases; junction bases outside the gene matches: 6. The CDR3 is 15 residues long. Germline CDR1 reads SGDLS; CDR2 reads YYNGEE. CDR3 bases: TGTGCCAGCAGCGCCGACAGGGGGCCGGGCTATGGCTACACCTTC. This encodes CASSADRGPGYGYTF.

The CDR3 loop is CASSITDRNGEAFF. The CDR3 DNA reads TGTGCCAGTAGTATTACCGACAGGAATGGGGAAGCTTTCTTT. This chain uses TRBV19 with TRBJ1-1; D possibly corresponds to TRBD1 (6 bases). Germline CDR1 is LNHDA and CDR2 is SQIVND (reference sequence). The CDR3 loop spans 14 amino acids. V dropped 3 bases and J dropped 8 bases, with 16 bases sitting between them.

CDR3 sequence (DNA): TGTGCCAGCAGCCAGGGACACCAGGGGCATCTAACGCAGAACACTGAAGCTTTCTTT. Translating gives CASSQGHQGHLTQNTEAFF. This sequence joins TRBV9 and TRBJ1-1; perhaps TRBD1 as D (6 bases). CDR3 length: 19 amino acids. Germline CDR1 and CDR2: SGDLS and YYNGEE. V lost 4 bases, J lost 1 base, and 26 bases lay in between.

J is TRBJ2-6 and V is TRBV19; D is possibly TRBD2 (7 bases). CDR1 is LNHDA and CDR2 is SQIVND in the germline V gene (reference sequence). This CDR3 has 17 residues. Trimming cost V 5 bases and J 1 base, with 15 bases left between them. Written as DNA, the CDR3 is TGTGCCAGTAGTTGGGGGGGCGCAGGGTCTGGGGCCAACGTCCTGACTTTC. Its protein product is CASSWGGAGSGANVLTF.

This clone showed up just a few times. V usage is TRBV2 and J usage is TRBJ1-5; D may be TRBD1 (5 bases). The CDR3 is 11 residues long. Looked up from germline, CDR1 is SNHLY and CDR2 is FYNNEI. V lost 6 bases and J lost 8, with 8 bases in between. CDR3 in amino acids: CASRRGKPQHF. The DNA for the CDR3 is TGTGCCAGCAGAAGGGGTAAGCCCCAGCATTTT.

DNA of the CDR3: TGCGCCAGCAGCCGCGGGGGCGTGCAGGACACTGAAGCTTTCTTT. Its translation: CASSRGGVQDTEAFF. The J gene is TRBJ1-1, the V gene TRBV5-1; perhaps TRBD1 as D (6 bases). In germline, CDR1 is SGHRS, CDR2 YFSETQ. V shed 4 bases and J shed 3 bases, with 16 bases lying between them. The CDR3 is 15 amino acids.

J is TRBJ1-5 and V is TRBV15; no firm D call. This CDR3 has 12 residues. Per germline, CDR1 LNHNV and CDR2 YYDKDF (reference sequence). Trimming cost V 2 bases and J 11 bases, with 10 bases left between them. The CDR3 sequence is CATSRLNGAQHF. CDR3 in DNA: TGTGCCACCAGCAGACTAAACGGGGCCCAGCATTTT.

The gene calls are TRBV15 and TRBJ1-2; D gene ambiguous. This CDR3 has 14 amino acids. V gave up 0 bases and J gave up 8 bases, with 13 bases separating them. The germline V gene has CDR1 LNHNV and CDR2 YYDKDF (reference sequence). CDR3 amino acids: CATSRDSGYWGYTF. For the CDR3, the DNA is TGTGCCACCAGCAGAGATTCGGGGTATTGGGGCTACACCTTC.

Turning to this clone: Other nucleotide sequences in the sample specify the same CDR3. The V and J genes are TRBV9 and TRBJ1-1; D not certain. V was trimmed by 0 bases and J by 5 bases, leaving 14 bases between them. Germline V gene data show CDR1 as SGDLS and CDR2 as YYNGEE. This CDR3 has 15 residues. The CDR3 sequence is CASSVDGSLGTEAFF. DNA of the CDR3: TGTGCCAGCAGCGTAGATGGATCGTTGGGAACTGAAGCTTTCTTT. Drawing the rest from reference TRBV9 and TRBJ1-1, the complete variable domain is DSGVTQTPKHLITATGQRVTLRCSPRSGDLSVYWYQQSLDQGLQFLIQYYNGEERAKGNILERFSAQQFPDLHSELNLSSLELGDSALYFCASSVDGSLGTEAFFGQGTRLTVV.

The chain joins TRBV9 to TRBJ2-3; 8 bases map to TRBD2. The germline V gene encodes CDR1 SGDLS and CDR2 YYNGEE. The trim removed 3 bases at V and 3 bases at J, leaving 6 bases unmatched. The CDR3 has 15 residues. CDR3 amino acids: CASSASGRSTDTQYF. The DNA of the CDR3 is TGTGCCAGCAGCGCCAGCGGGAGAAGTACAGATACGCAGTATTTT.

The chain is built from TRBV7-3 and TRBJ2-1, with D uncertain. The V end lost 0 bases, the J end lost 0 bases, and 12 bases lay between the germline ends. This CDR3 is built from 17 residues. Germline CDR1 and CDR2: SGHTA and FQGTGA. The CDR3 loop reads CASSLTWADSSYNEQFF. CDR3 sequence (DNA): TGTGCCAGCAGCTTAACGTGGGCCGATAGCTCCTACAATGAGCAGTTCTTC.

The chain links TRBV18 to TRBJ2-5; no definite D call. Germline V gives CDR1 KGHSH, CDR2 LQKENI. The CDR3 covers 14 residues. V was clipped by 5 bases and J by 5 bases, with 15 bases between them. CDR3 protein: CASSSLDARETQYF. The CDR3, as DNA: TGTGCCAGCTCATCACTCGATGCCCGGGAGACCCAGTACTTC.

This chain joins TRBV19 and TRBJ2-7; D is ambiguous. Trimming removed 5 bases from V and 4 bases from J, with 15 bases in between. Germline V gene lookup returns CDR1 LNHDA and CDR2 SQIVND (reference sequence). The CDR3 has 14 amino acids. The CDR3: CASSGQAPRYEQYF. The CDR3 bases are TGTGCCAGTAGTGGGCAGGCCCCAAGGTACGAGCAGTACTTC.

The rearrangement uses TRBV28 and TRBJ2-1, with 12 bases fitting TRBD2. The CDR3 length is 15 residues. Trimming removed 5 bases from V and 3 bases from J; junction bases left unmatched: 2. CDR1 is MDHEN, CDR2 SYDVKM, per germline. This chain's CDR3 is CASSLTSGSYNEQFF. In DNA, the CDR3 is TGTGCCAGCAGTCTGACTAGCGGGAGCTACAATGAGCAGTTCTTC.

V gene TRBV28 combines with J gene TRBJ2-7, with D tentatively TRBD1 or TRBD2 (6 bases each). The CDR3 runs to 14 residues. Per the germline V gene, CDR1 is MDHEN and CDR2 is SYDVKM. Between the trimmed V and J ends, which lost 6 bases and 4 bases, there was a span of 16 bases. The CDR3 coding sequence is TGTGCCAGCAGGGGTTCGGGGGCCGTTTACGAGCAGTACTTC. Its translation: CASRGSGAVYEQYF.

The rearrangement joins TRBV7-8 to TRBJ1-5; possible D gene TRBD1, 6 bases. The CDR3 covers 14 residues. Germline V gives CDR1 SGHVS, CDR2 FQNEAQ. Trimming removed 4 bases at V and 5 bases at J, with 12 bases between. The CDR3 reads CASSSGGRDQPQHF. CDR3 sequence (DNA): TGTGCCAGCAGCTCGGGGGGCAGGGATCAGCCCCAGCATTTT.

The V call is TRBV7-9, the J call TRBJ2-3, with 9 bases fitting TRBD2. Trimming at V came to 6 bases and at J to 2 bases, leaving 15 bases not matched to a gene. Per the germline V gene, CDR1 is SEHNR and CDR2 is FQNEAQ (reference sequence). This CDR3 has 18 amino acids. The CDR3 loop is CASSSGTSTFLHTDTQYF. CDR3 coding DNA: TGTGCCAGCAGTTCCGGGACTAGCACCTTTCTTCACACAGATACGCAGTATTTT.

J is TRBJ1-5 and V is TRBV28; D remains unclear. The CDR3 is 15 residues long. The germline V and J ends were trimmed by 3 bases and 9 bases, with 18 bases remaining between them. CDR1 and CDR2 from the germline V gene are MDHEN and SYDVKM. The CDR3 DNA follows: TGTGCCAGCAGTTTCAACATGGTAGGGTTGCGGCCCCAGCATTTT. It encodes CASSFNMVGLRPQHF.

J is TRBJ1-2 and V is TRBV30; no clear D gene. This CDR3 spans 15 amino acids. Trimming took 3 bases from V and 2 from J, leaving 16 bases between them. CDR1 and CDR2 (germline): GTSNPN, SVGIG (reference sequence). The CDR3 sequence is CAWSRLRGSNYGYTF. The CDR3, as DNA: TGTGCCTGGAGCCGATTACGAGGCTCGAACTATGGCTACACCTTC.

V and J are TRBV28 and TRBJ1-5, with 8 bases that match TRBD1. Germline V lookup: CDR1 MDHEN, CDR2 SYDVKM. This CDR3 is built from 15 residues. The junction had 5 bases not matched to a gene; V was cut back by 6 bases and J by 1 base. The CDR3: CASRGTGGSNQPQHF. CDR3 bases: TGTGCCAGCAGGGGAACAGGGGGGAGCAATCAGCCCCAGCATTTT.

The table lists this clone with a few counts. This chain links TRBV11-2 with TRBJ2-1; TRBD2 might be the D (5 bases). The germline V gene encodes CDR1 SGHAT and CDR2 FQNNGV. V shed 5 bases and J shed 0 bases, with 11 bases lying between them. The CDR3 is 15 amino acids. This CDR3 is CASSRTRDSYNEQFF. Here the CDR3 DNA reads TGTGCCAGCAGCCGTACTAGGGACTCCTACAATGAGCAGTTCTTC.

This chain joins TRBV19 and TRBJ1-2; D might be TRBD1 (5 bases). V lost 5 bases and J lost 4, with 14 bases in between. This CDR3 comprises 14 residues. From germline, CDR1 is LNHDA and CDR2 SQIVND (reference sequence). CDR3 sequence reads: CASSPLRDPYGYTF. DNA for the CDR3: TGTGCCAGTAGTCCCCTTCGGGACCCCTATGGCTACACCTTC.

The rearrangement links TRBV28 to TRBJ1-2; 7 nucleotides line up with TRBD1. This CDR3 has 14 amino acids. V lost 3 bases, J lost 3 bases, and 4 bases stayed unmatched. The germline CDR1 and CDR2 sequences are MDHEN and SYDVKM. The CDR3 nucleotides are TGTGCCAGCAGTTTCTACAGGGGAGACTATGGCTACACCTTC. This encodes CASSFYRGDYGYTF.

The chain is built from TRBV7-9 and TRBJ1-5, with 10 bases lining up with TRBD1. Germline V gene sequence: CDR1 SEHNR, CDR2 FQNEAQ (reference sequence). There are 15 residues in the CDR3. J lost 7 bases, V lost 4 bases, and 7 bases had no gene match. CDR3 in DNA: TGTGCCAGCAGCTCGACAGGGGGCGGGGGGCAGCCCCAGCATTTT. Translating it yields CASSSTGGGGQPQHF. Filled out from reference TRBV7-9 and TRBJ1-5, the complete variable domain reads DTGVSQNPRHKITKRGQNVTFRCDPISEHNRLYWYRQTLGQGPEFLTYFQNEAQLEKSRLLSDRFSAERPKGSFSTLEIQRTEQGDSAMYLCASSSTGGGGQPQHFGDGTRLSIL.

The genes are TRBV11-3 and TRBJ2-5; no firm D call. The V end was cut by 5 bases, the J end by 1 base, with 14 bases between. Looked up from germline, CDR1 is SGHNT and CDR2 is YENEEA. This CDR3 region has 15 residues. CDR3 sequence: CASSRRSQAQETQYF. In nucleotides, the CDR3 is TGTGCCAGCAGCCGCCGGAGCCAGGCCCAAGAGACCCAGTACTTC.